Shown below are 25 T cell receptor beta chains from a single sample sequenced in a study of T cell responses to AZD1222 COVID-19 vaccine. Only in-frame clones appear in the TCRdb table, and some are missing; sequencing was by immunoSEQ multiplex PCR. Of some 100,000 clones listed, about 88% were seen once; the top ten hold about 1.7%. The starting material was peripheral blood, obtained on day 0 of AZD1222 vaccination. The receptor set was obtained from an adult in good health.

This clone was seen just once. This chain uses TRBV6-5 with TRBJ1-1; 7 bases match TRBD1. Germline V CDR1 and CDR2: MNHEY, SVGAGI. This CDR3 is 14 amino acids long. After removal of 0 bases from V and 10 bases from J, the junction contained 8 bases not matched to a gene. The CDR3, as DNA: TGTGCCAGCAGTTACTCTGGTATAGCAGGGGGAGCTTTCTTT. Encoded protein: CASSYSGIAGGAFF.

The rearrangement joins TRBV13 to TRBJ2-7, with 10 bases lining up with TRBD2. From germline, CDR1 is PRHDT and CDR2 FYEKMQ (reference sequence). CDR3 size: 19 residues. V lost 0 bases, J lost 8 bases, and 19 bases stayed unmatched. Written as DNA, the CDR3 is TGTGCCAGCAGCTTAGGTAGGGCTAGCGGGAGCCGTGGCGGGGGCAAGCAGTACTTC. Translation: CASSLGRASGSRGGGKQYF. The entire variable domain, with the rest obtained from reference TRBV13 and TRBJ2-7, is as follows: AAGVIQSPRHLIKEKRETATLKCYPIPRHDTVYWYQQGPGQDPQFLISFYEKMQSDKGSIPDRFSAQQFSDYHSELNMSSLELGDSALYFCASSLGRASGSRGGGKQYFGPGTRLTVT.

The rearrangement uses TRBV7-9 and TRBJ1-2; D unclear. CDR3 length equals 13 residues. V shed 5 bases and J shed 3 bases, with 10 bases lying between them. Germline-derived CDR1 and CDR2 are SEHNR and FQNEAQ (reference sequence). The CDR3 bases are TGTGCCAGCAGCCCTCGCAGAGACTATGGCTACACCTTC. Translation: CASSPRRDYGYTF.

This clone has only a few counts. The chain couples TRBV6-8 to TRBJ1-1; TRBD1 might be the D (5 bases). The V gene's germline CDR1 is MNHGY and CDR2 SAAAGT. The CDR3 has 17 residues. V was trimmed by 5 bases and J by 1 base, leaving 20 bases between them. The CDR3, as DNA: TGTGCCAGCAGTACCAGATCGGGACGGATCACGAACACTGAAGCTTTCTTT. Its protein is CASSTRSGRITNTEAFF.

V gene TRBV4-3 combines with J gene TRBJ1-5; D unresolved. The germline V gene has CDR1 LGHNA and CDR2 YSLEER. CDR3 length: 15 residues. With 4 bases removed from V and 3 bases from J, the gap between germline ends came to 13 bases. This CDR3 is CASSLTRAPNQPQHF. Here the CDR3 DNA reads TGCGCCAGCAGCCTCACTCGGGCCCCCAATCAGCCCCAGCATTTT.

CDR3 sequence reads: CASSIASSDTQYF. CDR3 coding DNA: TGTGCCAGTAGTATTGCTTCGTCAGATACGCAGTATTTT. The rearrangement joins TRBV19 to TRBJ2-3; D uncertain. CDR3 length: 13 amino acids. The V end was cut by 3 bases, the J end by 4 bases, with 8 bases between. The V gene's germline CDR1 is LNHDA and CDR2 SQIVND (reference sequence). Full variable domain (missing parts from reference TRBV19 and TRBJ2-3): DGGITQSPKYLFRKEGQNVTLSCEQNLNHDAMYWYRQDPGQGLRLIYYSQIVNDFQKGDIAEGYSVSREKKESFPLTVTSAQKNPTAFYLCASSIASSDTQYFGPGTRLTVL.

The CDR3 DNA is TGTGCCAGCAGCCAAGACAGGGTAGGCGAGCAGTACTTC. Translation gives CASSQDRVGEQYF. V and J are TRBV3-1 (or the pseudogene TRBV3-2) and TRBJ2-7, with D maybe TRBD1 (5 bases). CDR3 size: 13 residues. Germline CDR1 LGHDT, CDR2 YNNKEL (reference sequence). V gave up 0 bases and J gave up 6 bases, with 9 bases separating them.

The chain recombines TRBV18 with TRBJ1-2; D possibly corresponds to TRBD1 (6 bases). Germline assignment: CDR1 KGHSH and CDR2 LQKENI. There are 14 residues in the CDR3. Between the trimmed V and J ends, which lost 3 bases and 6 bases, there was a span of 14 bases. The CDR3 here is CASSPGEAGDGYTF. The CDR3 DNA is TGTGCCAGCTCACCTGGGGAGGCAGGGGATGGCTACACCTTC. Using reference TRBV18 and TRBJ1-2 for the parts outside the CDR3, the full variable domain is NAGVMQNPRHLVRRRGQEARLRCSPMKGHSHVYWYRQLPEEGLKFMVYLQKENIIDESGMPKERFSAEFPKEGPSILRIQQVVRGDSAAYFCASSPGEAGDGYTFGSGTRLTVV.

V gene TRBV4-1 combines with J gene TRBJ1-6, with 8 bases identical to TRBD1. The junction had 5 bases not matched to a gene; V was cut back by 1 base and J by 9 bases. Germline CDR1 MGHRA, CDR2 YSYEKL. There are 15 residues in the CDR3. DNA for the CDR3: TGCGCCAGCAGCCAAGGGACAGGGAAAGGTTCACCCCTCCACTTT. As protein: CASSQGTGKGSPLHF.

This chain's CDR3 is CASSGQGVNQPQHF. For the CDR3, the DNA is TGTGCCAGCAGTGGGCAGGGGGTTAATCAGCCCCAGCATTTT. The chain couples TRBV27 to TRBJ1-5, with TRBD1 identical over 7 bases. V shed 5 bases, J shed 4 bases, and the junction held 5 bases outside the gene matches. The CDR3 contains 14 residues. CDR1 and CDR2 from the germline V gene are MNHEY and SMNVEV (reference sequence).

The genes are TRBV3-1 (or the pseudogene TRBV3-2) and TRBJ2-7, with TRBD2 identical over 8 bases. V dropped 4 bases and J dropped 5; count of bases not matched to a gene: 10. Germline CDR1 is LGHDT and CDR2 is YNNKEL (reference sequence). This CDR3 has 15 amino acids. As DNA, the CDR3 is TGTGCCAGCAGCCTGACCGGGACTAGGATGGACGAGCAGTACTTC. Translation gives CASSLTGTRMDEQYF.

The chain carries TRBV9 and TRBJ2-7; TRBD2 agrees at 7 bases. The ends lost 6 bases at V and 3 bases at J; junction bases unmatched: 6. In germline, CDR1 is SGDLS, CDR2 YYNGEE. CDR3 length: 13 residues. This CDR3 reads CASNRGDYYEQYF. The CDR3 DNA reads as TGTGCCAGCAACCGGGGGGACTACTACGAGCAGTACTTC.

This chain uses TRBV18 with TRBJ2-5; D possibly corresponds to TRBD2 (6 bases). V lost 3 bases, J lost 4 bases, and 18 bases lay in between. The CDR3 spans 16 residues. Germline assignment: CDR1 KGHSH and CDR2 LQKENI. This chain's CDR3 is CASSPPSGERRETQYF. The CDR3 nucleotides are TGTGCCAGCTCACCCCCCTCGGGGGAGCGGCGAGAGACCCAGTACTTC.

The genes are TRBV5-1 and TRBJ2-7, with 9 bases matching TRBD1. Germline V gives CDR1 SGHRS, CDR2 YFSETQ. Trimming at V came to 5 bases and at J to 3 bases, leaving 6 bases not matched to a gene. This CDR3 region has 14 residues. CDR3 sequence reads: CASRAGTGFYEQYF. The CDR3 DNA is TGCGCCAGCAGGGCCGGGACAGGGTTCTACGAGCAGTACTTC.

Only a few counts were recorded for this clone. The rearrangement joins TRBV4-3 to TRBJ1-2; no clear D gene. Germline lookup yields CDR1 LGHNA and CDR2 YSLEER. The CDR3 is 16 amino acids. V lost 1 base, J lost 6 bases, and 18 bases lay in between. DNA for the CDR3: TGCGCCAGCAGCCAAGCGAGAAACAGCCTGCTGGATGGCTACACCTTC. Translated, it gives CASSQARNSLLDGYTF.

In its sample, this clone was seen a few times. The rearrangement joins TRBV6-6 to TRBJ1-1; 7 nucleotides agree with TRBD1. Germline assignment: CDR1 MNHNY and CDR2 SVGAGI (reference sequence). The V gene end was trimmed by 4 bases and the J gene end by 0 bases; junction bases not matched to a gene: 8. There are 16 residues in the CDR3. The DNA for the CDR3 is TGTGCCAGCAGTTCATGGACAGGCTCAATGAACACTGAAGCTTTCTTT. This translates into CASSSWTGSMNTEAFF.

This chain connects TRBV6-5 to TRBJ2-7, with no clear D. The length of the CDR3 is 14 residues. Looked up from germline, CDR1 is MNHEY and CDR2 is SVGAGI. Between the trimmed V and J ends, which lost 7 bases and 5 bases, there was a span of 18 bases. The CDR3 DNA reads TGTGCCAGCACTAAACAAGGTGACCCTAACGAGCAGTACTTC. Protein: CASTKQGDPNEQYF.

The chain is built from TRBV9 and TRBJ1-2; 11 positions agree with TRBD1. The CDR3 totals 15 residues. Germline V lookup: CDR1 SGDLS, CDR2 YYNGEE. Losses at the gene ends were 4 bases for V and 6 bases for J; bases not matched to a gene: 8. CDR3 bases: TGTGCCAGCAGCCTCAGGACAGGGGGCGACGATGGCTACACCTTC. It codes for CASSLRTGGDDGYTF.

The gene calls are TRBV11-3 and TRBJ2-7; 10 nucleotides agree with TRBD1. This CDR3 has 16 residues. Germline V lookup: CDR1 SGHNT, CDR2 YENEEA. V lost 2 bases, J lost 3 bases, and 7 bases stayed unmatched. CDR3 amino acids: CASSLSSGTGDYEQYF. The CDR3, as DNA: TGTGCCAGCAGCTTATCATCCGGGACAGGGGACTACGAGCAGTACTTC.

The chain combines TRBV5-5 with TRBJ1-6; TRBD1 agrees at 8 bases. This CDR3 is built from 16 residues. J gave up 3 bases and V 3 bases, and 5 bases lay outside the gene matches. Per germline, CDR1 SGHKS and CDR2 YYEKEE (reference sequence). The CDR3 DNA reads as TGTGCCAGCAGCTCGACAGGGGCCGACTATAATTCACCCCTCCACTTT. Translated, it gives CASSSTGADYNSPLHF.

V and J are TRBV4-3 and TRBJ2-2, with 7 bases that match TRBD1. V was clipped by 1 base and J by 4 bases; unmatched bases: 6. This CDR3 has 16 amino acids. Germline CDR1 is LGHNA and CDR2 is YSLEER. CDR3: CASSQGIGTATGELFF. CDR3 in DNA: TGCGCCAGCAGCCAAGGGATCGGGACAGCCACCGGGGAGCTGTTTTTT.

The CDR3 region is CASSFDRVYGYTF. CDR3 in DNA: TGTGCCAGCAGTTTCGACAGGGTCTATGGCTACACCTTC. V usage is TRBV28 and J usage is TRBJ1-2; TRBD1 aligns across 7 bases. The ends lost 3 bases at V and 4 bases at J; junction bases unmatched: 2. Germline CDR1 and CDR2: MDHEN and SYDVKM. This CDR3 contains 13 residues.

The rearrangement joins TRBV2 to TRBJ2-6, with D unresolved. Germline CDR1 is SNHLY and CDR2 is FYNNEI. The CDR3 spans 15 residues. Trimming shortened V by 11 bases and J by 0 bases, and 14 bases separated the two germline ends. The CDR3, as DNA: TGTGCCGGGTGGGCAGTTCGCTCTGGGGCCAACGTCCTGACTTTC. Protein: CAGWAVRSGANVLTF.

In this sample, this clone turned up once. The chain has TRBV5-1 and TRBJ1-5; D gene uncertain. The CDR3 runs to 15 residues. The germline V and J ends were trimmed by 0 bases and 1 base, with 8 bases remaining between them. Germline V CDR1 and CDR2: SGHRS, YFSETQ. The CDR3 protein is CASSLGGASNQPQHF. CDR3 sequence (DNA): TGCGCCAGCAGCTTGGGTGGTGCCAGCAATCAGCCCCAGCATTTT.

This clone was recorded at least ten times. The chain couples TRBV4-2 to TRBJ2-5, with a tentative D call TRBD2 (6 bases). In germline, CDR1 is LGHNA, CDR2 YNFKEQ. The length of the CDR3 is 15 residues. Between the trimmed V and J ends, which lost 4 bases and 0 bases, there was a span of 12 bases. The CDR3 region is CASSPRTNDQETQYF. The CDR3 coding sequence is TGTGCCAGCAGCCCGAGGACTAACGACCAAGAGACCCAGTACTTC.